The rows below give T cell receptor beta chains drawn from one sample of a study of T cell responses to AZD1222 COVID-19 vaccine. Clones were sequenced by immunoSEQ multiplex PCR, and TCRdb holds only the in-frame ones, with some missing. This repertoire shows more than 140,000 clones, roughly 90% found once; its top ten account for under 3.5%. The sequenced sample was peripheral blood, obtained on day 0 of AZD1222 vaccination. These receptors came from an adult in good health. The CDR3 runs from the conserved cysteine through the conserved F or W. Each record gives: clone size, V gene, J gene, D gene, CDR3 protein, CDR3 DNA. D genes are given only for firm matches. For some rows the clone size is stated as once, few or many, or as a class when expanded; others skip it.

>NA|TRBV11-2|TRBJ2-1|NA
CASSLLDNEQFF
TGTGCCAGCAGCTTATTGGACAATGAGCAGTTCTTC
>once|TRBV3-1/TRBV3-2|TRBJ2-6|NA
CAGNIILSGANVLTF
TGTGCCGGAAACATTATCCTCTCTGGGGCCAACGTCCTGACTTTC
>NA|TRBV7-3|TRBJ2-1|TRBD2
CASSLSWAGGVHNEQFF
TGTGCCAGCAGCTTAAGTTGGGCGGGAGGAGTCCACAATGAGCAGTTCTTC
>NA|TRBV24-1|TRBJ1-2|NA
CATSERGDYGYTF
TGTGCCACCAGTGAGAGGGGGGATTATGGCTACACCTTC
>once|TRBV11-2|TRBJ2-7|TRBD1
CASSLGTRQGAYEQYF
TGTGCCAGCAGCTTAGGTACGAGACAGGGGGCCTACGAGCAGTACTTC
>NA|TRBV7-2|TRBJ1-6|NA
CASSLGAGTNSPLHF
TGTGCCAGCAGCTTAGGGGCAGGTACCAATTCACCCCTCCACTTT
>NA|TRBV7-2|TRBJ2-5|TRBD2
CASSLAVSGRVQETQYF
TGTGCCAGCAGCTTAGCAGTGAGCGGGAGGGTGCAAGAGACCCAGTACTTC
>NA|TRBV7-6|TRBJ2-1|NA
CASSSRQAPAPNYNEQFF
TGTGCCAGCAGCTCCCGACAGGCTCCCGCACCTAATTACAATGAGCAGTTCTTC
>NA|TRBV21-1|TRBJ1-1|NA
CASSSWQPNTEAFF
TGTGCCAGCAGCAGCTGGCAGCCAAACACTGAAGCTTTCTTT
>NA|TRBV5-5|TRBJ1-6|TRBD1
CASSLALWGQGSYNSPLHF
TGTGCCAGCAGCTTGGCCTTGTGGGGACAGGGCTCCTATAATTCACCCCTCCACTTT
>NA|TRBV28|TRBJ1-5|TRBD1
CASSPRQGASQPQHF
TGTGCCAGCAGTCCTAGACAGGGGGCGAGCCAGCCCCAGCATTTT
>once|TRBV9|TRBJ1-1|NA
CASSGGGTEAFF
TGTGCCAGCAGCGGAGGGGGCACTGAAGCTTTCTTT
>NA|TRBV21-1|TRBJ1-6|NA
CASSTPLPGTGRNSPLHF
TGTGCCAGCAGCACGCCCCTTCCTGGGACCGGTCGAAATTCACCCCTCCACTTT
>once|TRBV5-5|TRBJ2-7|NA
CASSLGGTSYEQYF
TGTGCCAGCAGCTTGGGAGGGACCTCCTACGAGCAGTACTTC
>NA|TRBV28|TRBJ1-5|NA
CASSLFGGGQPQHF
TGTGCCAGCAGTTTATTTGGGGGCGGTCAGCCCCAGCATTTT
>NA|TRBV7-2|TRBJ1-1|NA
CASSLTYGNNTEAFF
TGTGCCAGCAGCTTAACGTACGGGAACAACACTGAAGCTTTCTTT
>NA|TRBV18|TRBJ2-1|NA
CASSPTSRGDEQFF
TGTGCCAGCTCACCTACTAGCAGGGGGGATGAGCAGTTCTTC
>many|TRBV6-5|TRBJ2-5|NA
CASSYDGVGGETQYF
TGTGCCAGCAGTTACGACGGCGTTGGGGGGGAGACCCAGTACTTC
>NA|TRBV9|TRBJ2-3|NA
CASGSGDNRGTDTQYF
TGTGCCAGCGGAAGTGGGGACAACAGGGGCACAGATACGCAGTATTTT
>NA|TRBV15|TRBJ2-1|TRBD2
CATSRAAGGGDEQFF
TGTGCCACCAGCAGAGCCGCGGGGGGAGGAGATGAGCAGTTCTTC
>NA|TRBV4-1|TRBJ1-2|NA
CASRGGTGTRATF
TGCGCCAGCAGGGGAGGGACGGGGACTCGTGCGACCTTC
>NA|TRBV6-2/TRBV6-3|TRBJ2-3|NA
CASSYPIGGRGTDTQYF
TGTGCCAGCAGTTACCCGATTGGGGGAAGGGGGACAGATACGCAGTATTTT
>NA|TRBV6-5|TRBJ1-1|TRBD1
CASSQGQGWNEAFF
TGTGCCAGCAGCCAGGGACAGGGTTGGAATGAAGCTTTCTTT
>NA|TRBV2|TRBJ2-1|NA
CASSEGAKGSLNEQFF
TGTGCCAGCAGTGAAGGTGCCAAGGGATCCCTCAATGAGCAGTTCTTC
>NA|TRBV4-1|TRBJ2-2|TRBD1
CASSDRAGTGELFF
TGCGCCAGCAGCGACAGGGCCGGCACCGGGGAGCTGTTTTTT
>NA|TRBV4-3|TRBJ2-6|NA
CASSQASGTGANVLTF
TGCGCCAGCAGCCAAGCGTCGGGGACTGGGGCCAACGTCCTGACTTTC
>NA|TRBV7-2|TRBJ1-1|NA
CASTLDTLNTEAFF
TGTGCCAGCACCTTGGACACCTTGAACACTGAAGCTTTCTTT
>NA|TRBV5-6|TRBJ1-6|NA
CASSPPGTYNSPLHF
TGTGCCAGCAGCCCACCGGGAACCTATAATTCACCCCTCCACTTT
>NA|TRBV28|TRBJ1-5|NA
CASRGGYRDQPQHF
TGTGCCAGCAGGGGTGGGTACAGGGATCAGCCCCAGCATTTT
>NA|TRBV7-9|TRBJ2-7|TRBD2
CASSFVGGGDSYEQYF
TGTGCCAGCAGCTTCGTGGGCGGGGGGGACTCCTACGAGCAGTACTTC
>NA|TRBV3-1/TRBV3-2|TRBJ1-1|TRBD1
CASSQEGCRDSTNTEAFF
TGTGCCAGCAGCCAAGAAGGGTGTCGGGACAGTACGAACACTGAAGCTTTCTTT
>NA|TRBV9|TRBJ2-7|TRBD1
CASSPPMGTGVNEQYF
TGTGCCAGCAGCCCCCCGATGGGGACAGGGGTCAACGAGCAGTACTTC
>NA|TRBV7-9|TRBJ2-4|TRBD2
CASSLNLAGTKNIQYF
TGTGCCAGCAGCTTAAATCTAGCGGGAACCAAAAACATTCAGTACTTC
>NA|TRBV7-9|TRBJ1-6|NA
CASSLISYNSPLHF
TGTGCCAGCAGCTTAATAAGCTATAATTCACCCCTCCACTTT
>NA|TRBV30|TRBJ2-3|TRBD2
CAWSLAGAGLQYF
TGTGCCTGGAGTCTAGCGGGGGCCGGGTTGCAGTATTTT
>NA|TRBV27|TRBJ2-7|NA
CASSSLGLPYEQYF
TGTGCCAGCAGTTCCCTCGGACTACCCTACGAGCAGTACTTC
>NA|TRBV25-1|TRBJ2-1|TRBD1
CASRTGGRSEQFF
TGTGCCAGCAGGACAGGGGGCCGCTCTGAGCAGTTCTTC
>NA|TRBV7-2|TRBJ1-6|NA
CASNPQPGGFSPLHF
TGTGCCAGCAACCCCCAACCGGGGGGGTTTTCACCCCTCCACTTT
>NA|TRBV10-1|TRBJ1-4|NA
CASRTGLNEKLFF
TGCGCCAGCAGGACGGGGCTCAATGAAAAACTGTTTTTT
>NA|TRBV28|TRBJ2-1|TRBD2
CASSLPFWAGGYNEQFF
TGTGCCAGCAGTTTACCCTTTTGGGCGGGAGGTTACAATGAGCAGTTCTTC
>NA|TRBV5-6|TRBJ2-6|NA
CASSLGSGANVLTF
TGTGCCAGCAGCTTGGGATCTGGGGCCAACGTCCTGACTTTC
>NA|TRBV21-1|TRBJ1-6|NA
CASSRGAYPGTGDSPLHF
TGTGCCAGCAGCAGGGGGGCTTATCCCGGGACAGGGGATTCACCCCTCCACTTT
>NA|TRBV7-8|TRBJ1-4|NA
CASSLQQEGEKLFF
TGTGCCAGCAGCTTACAACAGGAGGGTGAAAAACTGTTTTTT
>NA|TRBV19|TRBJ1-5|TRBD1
CASSRDRGFYSNQPQHF
TGTGCCAGTAGCCGGGACAGGGGGTTCTATAGCAATCAGCCCCAGCATTTT
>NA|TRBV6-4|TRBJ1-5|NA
CASSEGQPQHF
TGTGCCAGCAGTGAGGGCCAGCCCCAGCATTTT